This T cell receptor beta chain appears in the sequencing data of a study of T cells in Graves' hyperthyroidism and ophthalmopathy. Overall study: The initial diagnosis was the point when peripheral blood was collected, ahead of any treatment.

Regions amplified from RNA transcripts were the TCR beta CDR3 regions. The HTBI set primed first-round TCR CDR3 RT-PCR. TCRdb re-called the multiplex PCR reads with MiXCR, one entry per CDR3 protein. This table holds a few hundred thousand distinct CDR3 sequences, around 20% found once. Thyroid ultrasound, orbital computed tomography, clinical symptoms, and serum thyroxine and TRAb underpinned diagnoses. The source of the PBMCs was 10 ml of fresh peripheral blood. Germline V gives CDR1 SGHRS, CDR2 YFSETQ. Trimming at V came to 3 bases and at J to 2 bases, leaving 11 bases not matched to a gene. The CDR3 has 20 amino acids.

This chain uses TRBV5-1 with TRBJ2-1; 16 nucleotides match TRBD2. Source material: blood. The origin of this receptor is a woman aged 45-59 years with Graves' hyperthyroidism. The CDR3 nucleotides are TGCGCCAGCAGCTACAGGGGGACTAGCGGGGGGGCCGGGCCCTACAATGAGCAGTTCTTC. This gives the protein CASSYRGTSGGAGPYNEQFF.